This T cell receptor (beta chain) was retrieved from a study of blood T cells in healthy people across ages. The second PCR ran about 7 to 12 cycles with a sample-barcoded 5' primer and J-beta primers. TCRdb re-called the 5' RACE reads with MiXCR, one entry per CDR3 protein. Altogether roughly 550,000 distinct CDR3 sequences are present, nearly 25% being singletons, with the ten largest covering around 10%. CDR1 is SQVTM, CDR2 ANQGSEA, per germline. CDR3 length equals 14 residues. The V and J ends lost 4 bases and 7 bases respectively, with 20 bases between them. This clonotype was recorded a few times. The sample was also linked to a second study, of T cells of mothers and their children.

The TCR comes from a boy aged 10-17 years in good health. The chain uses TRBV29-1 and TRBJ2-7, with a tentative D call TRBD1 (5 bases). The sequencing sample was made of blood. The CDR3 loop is CSVVPDSRYLEQYF. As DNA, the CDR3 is TGCAGCGTTGTACCCGACAGCCGCTACCTTGAGCAGTACTTC.